Below, 26 T cell receptor beta chains from the same sample are listed, as sequenced in a study of shared T cell receptors in the human thymus. Method: immunoSEQ multiplex PCR; TCRdb's copy keeps in-frame clones and lacks some. The sample lists about 660,000 clones; 88% were seen once. The data were also submitted as part of a second study, on human thymus T cells.

The specimen sequenced was thymocytes. The origin of the receptors is a boy younger than two with a congenital heart defect.

The rearrangement links TRBV7-9 to TRBJ2-7, with TRBD1 identical over 9 bases. The CDR3 totals 16 residues. The V segment lost 3 bases and the J segment 3 bases; nucleotides outside the gene matches: 9. Germline loops: CDR1 SEHNR, CDR2 FQNEAQ (reference sequence). The CDR3 nucleotides read TGTGCCAGCAGCTTGGGGCTGGACAGGGGCTGCTACGAGCAGTACTTC. This translates into CASSLGLDRGCYEQYF.

The J gene is TRBJ2-1, the V gene TRBV11-2; perhaps TRBD1 as D (5 bases). V gave up 1 base and J gave up 7 bases, with 14 bases separating them. Per germline, CDR1 SGHAT and CDR2 FQNNGV. CDR3 length: 15 amino acids. The CDR3, as DNA: TGTGCCAGCAGCTTAGTGGCAGGGAAGGGAAATGAGCAGTTCTTC. Amino acids: CASSLVAGKGNEQFF.

The chain links TRBV11-3 to TRBJ1-2; 9 nucleotides agree with TRBD1. Trimming at V came to 5 bases and at J to 8 bases, leaving 12 bases not matched to a gene. Germline loops: CDR1 SGHNT, CDR2 YENEEA. There are 15 residues in the CDR3. Here the CDR3 DNA reads TGTGCCAGCAGCCTGCGGGACAGGGATTATGTAGGCTACACCTTC. It encodes CASSLRDRDYVGYTF.

The chain links TRBV27 to TRBJ2-7; 8 positions match TRBD1. Trimming removed 4 bases from V and 6 bases from J; junction bases left unmatched: 5. The CDR3 spans 13 residues. Germline V gene lookup returns CDR1 MNHEY and CDR2 SMNVEV (reference sequence). The DNA for the CDR3 is TGTGCCAGCAGTTCGGACAGGGCAGGCGAGCAGTACTTC. Translated: CASSSDRAGEQYF.

The gene calls are TRBV19 and TRBJ2-1; no clear D gene. V lost 6 bases and J lost 0, with 3 bases in between. The CDR3 extends over 12 amino acids. Germline V gene lookup returns CDR1 LNHDA and CDR2 SQIVND (reference sequence). Written as DNA, the CDR3 is TGTGCCAGTAGGAGCTCCTACAATGAGCAGTTCTTC. This sequence encodes CASRSSYNEQFF. Looking up the rest from reference TRBV19 and TRBJ2-1 gives the full variable domain: DGGITQSPKYLFRKEGQNVTLSCEQNLNHDAMYWYRQDPGQGLRLIYYSQIVNDFQKGDIAEGYSVSREKKESFPLTVTSAQKNPTAFYLCASRSSYNEQFFGPGTRLTVL.

The chain employs TRBV29-1 and TRBJ2-2; 10 nucleotides align to TRBD1. The CDR3 length is 14 residues. CDR1 and CDR2 (germline): SQVTM, ANQGSEA. V lost 4 bases, J lost 6 bases, and 5 bases stayed unmatched. The CDR3 protein is CSVGPGQGPGELFF. The CDR3 DNA is TGCAGCGTTGGACCGGGACAGGGGCCCGGGGAGCTGTTTTTT.

This chain connects TRBV4-3 to TRBJ2-7; D perhaps matches TRBD2 (6 bases). V gave up 0 bases and J gave up 1 base, with 19 bases separating them. The V gene's germline CDR1 is LGHNA and CDR2 YSLEER. The CDR3 has 18 amino acids. CDR3: CASSQDSGAPPPSYEQYF. The DNA of the CDR3 is TGCGCCAGCAGCCAAGATAGCGGCGCGCCGCCTCCTTCCTACGAGCAGTACTTC.

The CDR3 coding sequence is TGTGCCAGCAGTCCGTCGCGTGCGAGCACAGATACGCAGTATTTT. This sequence encodes CASSPSRASTDTQYF. V gene TRBV27 combines with J gene TRBJ2-3; D is undetermined. Germline V lookup: CDR1 MNHEY, CDR2 SMNVEV (reference sequence). This CDR3 comprises 15 residues. With 5 bases removed from V and 0 bases from J, the gap between germline ends came to 12 bases.

There are a few counts of this clone. The chain recombines TRBV27 with TRBJ2-2; possible D gene TRBD1, 6 bases. This CDR3 comprises 15 residues. Germline loops: CDR1 MNHEY, CDR2 SMNVEV (reference sequence). V shed 6 bases and J shed 1 base, with 12 bases lying between them. CDR3 protein: CASSPQTGNTGELFF. CDR3 coding DNA: TGTGCCAGCAGCCCTCAGACAGGGAACACCGGGGAGCTGTTTTTT.

Written as DNA, the CDR3 is TGTGCCAGTACCGCGGGGCTTTTGAACACTGAAGCTTTCTTT. Translated: CASTAGLLNTEAFF. This chain joins TRBV9 and TRBJ1-1, with D maybe TRBD1 (5 bases). V was shortened by 8 bases and J by 0 bases, with 14 bases between the two germline ends. Germline V gene data show CDR1 as SGDLS and CDR2 as YYNGEE. The CDR3 contains 14 residues.

V usage is TRBV13 and J usage is TRBJ1-4; 7 nucleotides agree with TRBD1. Germline-derived CDR1 and CDR2 are PRHDT and FYEKMQ (reference sequence). The CDR3 runs 19 residues. The junction had 17 bases not matched to a gene; V was cut back by 3 bases and J by 4 bases. This chain's CDR3 is CASSLGQMGPGQINEKLFF. For the CDR3, the DNA is TGTGCCAGCAGCTTGGGTCAGATGGGACCGGGACAGATTAATGAAAAACTGTTTTTT.

The genes are TRBV21-1 and TRBJ2-3; the table gives TRBD1 as D, unverified against the DNA. TRBV21-1 is designated a pseudogene. This CDR3 contains 14 residues. CDR3 sequence: CASSRHRAATGQYF. The CDR3 DNA follows: TGTGCCAGCAGCAGACATCGTGCCGCGACAGGTCAGTATTTT.

This chain connects TRBV6-6 to TRBJ2-2; D remains ambiguous. The CDR3 runs 13 residues. Looked up from germline, CDR1 is MNHNY and CDR2 is SVGAGI (reference sequence). V lost 2 bases and J 3 bases, leaving 4 bases between the germline ends. For the CDR3, the DNA is TGTGCCAGCAGTTACCAGGACACCGGGGAGCTGTTTTTT. Its translation: CASSYQDTGELFF.

The chain combines TRBV7-2 with TRBJ2-7; TRBD2 agrees at 9 bases. Looked up from germline, CDR1 is SGHTA and CDR2 is FQGNSA. J was trimmed by 0 bases and V by 3 bases; bases with no gene match: 0. This CDR3 spans 14 amino acids. CDR3 bases: TGTGCCAGCAGCTTTAGCGGGAGCTCCTACGAGCAGTACTTC. Amino acid sequence: CASSFSGSSYEQYF.

The chain combines TRBV6-5 with TRBJ2-2, with 11 positions matching TRBD1. This CDR3 has 15 residues. The germline V gene has CDR1 MNHEY and CDR2 SVGAGI. The V gene end was trimmed by 5 bases and the J gene end by 6 bases; junction bases not matched to a gene: 5. This chain's CDR3 is CASSQGTGGAGELFF. CDR3 coding DNA: TGTGCCAGCAGTCAAGGGACAGGGGGGGCCGGGGAGCTGTTTTTT.

The gene calls are TRBV2 and TRBJ2-5; TRBD1 aligns across 9 bases. The length of the CDR3 is 14 residues. The V segment lost 6 bases and the J segment 3 bases; nucleotides outside the gene matches: 5. Germline lookup yields CDR1 SNHLY and CDR2 FYNNEI. CDR3 sequence reads: CASRAGTGKETQYF. The CDR3 nucleotides are TGTGCCAGCAGGGCCGGGACAGGGAAAGAGACCCAGTACTTC.

Details on this clone: This sample also contains other DNA sequences that code for the same CDR3. The chain employs TRBV10-3 and TRBJ1-1; tentatively, D is TRBD1 (6 bases). This CDR3 is built from 13 residues. Germline assignment: CDR1 ENHRY and CDR2 SYGVKD. The germline V and J ends were trimmed by 3 bases and 1 base, with 6 bases remaining between them. CDR3: CAISEGGNTEAFF. In DNA form, the CDR3 reads TGTGCCATCAGTGAAGGGGGGAACACTGAAGCTTTCTTT.

The count of this clone is one. CDR3 amino acids: CASSLAQGGNTGELFF. The CDR3 nucleotides are TGTGCCAGCAGCTTAGCCCAGGGGGGAAACACCGGGGAGCTGTTTTTT. V is TRBV7-8 and J is TRBJ2-2, with TRBD1 as a possible D gene (7 bases). Germline V gives CDR1 SGHVS, CDR2 FQNEAQ. V was clipped by 0 bases and J by 2 bases, with 10 bases between them. The CDR3 is made up of 16 amino acids.

This clone was counted once. V and J are TRBV18 and TRBJ1-5, with 7 bases that match TRBD1. Germline V gene sequence: CDR1 KGHSH, CDR2 LQKENI. The CDR3 has 21 amino acids. V dropped 2 bases and J dropped 0; count of bases not matched to a gene: 19. The DNA for the CDR3 is TGTGCCAGCTCACCAATCTCCCCAGGGGGACGGCTGCTCTATAGCAATCAGCCCCAGCATTTT. Protein product: CASSPISPGGRLLYSNQPQHF.

For this clone: One end of the junction is discordant with germline, which a read error may explain. This chain uses TRBV27 with TRBJ2-3; TRBD2 agrees at 7 bases. The CDR3 loop spans 12 amino acids. Germline values: CDR1 MNHEY, CDR2 SMNVEV (reference sequence). DNA of the CDR3: TGCGTCATAGGGATAGCGGGAGATACGCAGTATTTT. Translation gives CVIGIAGDTQYF.

The J gene is TRBJ2-1, the V gene TRBV4-1; the match to TRBD2 covers 7 bases. Germline loops: CDR1 MGHRA, CDR2 YSYEKL. This CDR3 contains 16 residues. V gave up 4 bases and J gave up 4 bases; unmatched junction bases: 10. The CDR3 sequence: CASSRFAGVIYNEQFF. The CDR3 DNA sequence: TGCGCCAGCAGCCGTTTTGCGGGAGTTATTTACAATGAGCAGTTCTTC.

J is TRBJ1-5 and V is TRBV7-6; a weak D match, TRBD1 (5 bases). V was trimmed by 5 bases and J by 7 bases, leaving 18 bases between them. Germline values: CDR1 SGHVS, CDR2 FNYEAQ. The CDR3 length is 15 residues. The CDR3 sequence: CASSPRAGRGQPQHF. The CDR3 DNA reads as TGTGCCAGCAGCCCACGTGCAGGACGGGGGCAGCCCCAGCATTTT. The full variable domain, with the rest looked up from reference TRBV7-6 and TRBJ1-5, is GAGVSQSPRYKVTKRGQDVALRCDPISGHVSLYWYRQALGQGPEFLTYFNYEAQQDKSGLPNDRFSAERPEGSISTLTIQRTEQRDSAMYRCASSPRAGRGQPQHFGDGTRLSIL.

This chain uses TRBV6-5 with TRBJ2-7; TRBD2 matches 8 bases. CDR1 is MNHEY, CDR2 SVGAGI, per germline. The CDR3 has 15 amino acids. V lost 6 bases to trimming and J lost 1 base; unmatched junction nucleotides: 8. The DNA of the CDR3 is TGTGCCAGCAGCCCTGGACTAGCTGTTTCCTACGAGCAGTACTTC. Translation gives CASSPGLAVSYEQYF.

As to this clone: One junction end does not reproduce the germline sequence, and a read error may be involved. The V and J genes are TRBV28 and TRBJ2-2; tentative D call: TRBD2 (6 bases). The CDR3 is 14 residues long. Germline-derived CDR1 and CDR2 are MDHEN and SYDVKM. CDR3 DNA sequence: TGTGCCAGCAGTCCCCGGGGGAACGCCGGGGAGCTGTTTTTT. Its translation is CASSPRGNAGELFF.

The genes are TRBV27 and TRBJ2-5, with D possibly TRBD2 on 5 matching bases. CDR3 length equals 16 residues. V lost 3 bases and J 2 bases, leaving 16 bases between the germline ends. CDR1 is MNHEY, CDR2 SMNVEV, per germline (reference sequence). In DNA form, the CDR3 reads TGTGCCAGCAGTTTGAGGGCCTCGCCGACTCAAGAGACCCAGTACTTC. Encoded protein: CASSLRASPTQETQYF.

The chain carries TRBV14 and TRBJ1-2, with D possibly matching TRBD1 (6 bases). The V gene lost 5 bases and the J gene lost 2 bases, with 15 bases spanning the gap. The CDR3 covers 15 residues. The germline gives CDR1 SGHDN, CDR2 FVKESK. CDR3: CASSGGRRSNYGYTF. DNA for the CDR3: TGTGCCAGCAGCGGGGGCCGCCGCTCAAACTATGGCTACACCTTC.